A single sample is the source of the 21 T cell receptor beta chains below, sequenced in a study of blood T cell repertoires in COVID-19. TCRdb's copy holds only in-frame clones and misses some; the assay was immunoSEQ multiplex PCR. The sample shows under 300,000 clones, around 88% of them seen only once. The sequencing sample was made of PBMCs or T cells enriched from blood (not recorded which). The source of these receptors is a man in his forties or fifties who had recovered from COVID-19.

J is TRBJ2-3 and V is TRBV7-9; tentative D call: TRBD1 (5 bases). Trimming cost V 1 base and J 5 bases, with 10 bases left between them. CDR1 and CDR2 (germline): SEHNR, FQNEAQ (reference sequence). CDR3 size: 14 residues. The DNA of the CDR3 is TGTGCCAGCAGCTTAGGACAGTCCGGAGATACGCAGTATTTT. Its translation: CASSLGQSGDTQYF.

This clone appeared a single time. The V call is TRBV5-1, the J call TRBJ2-3, with TRBD1 matching over 11 bases. The CDR3 runs 17 residues. Unmatched junction bases numbered 7, after V lost 1 base and J lost 3 bases. Germline lookup yields CDR1 SGHRS and CDR2 YFSETQ. The CDR3 loop reads CASSLTGQGARTDTQYF. CDR3 nucleotide sequence: TGCGCCAGCAGCTTGACCGGACAGGGGGCGCGGACAGATACGCAGTATTTT.

The chain is built from TRBV11-2 and TRBJ1-2; no firm D call. This CDR3 region has 13 residues. The germline V gene encodes CDR1 SGHAT and CDR2 FQNNGV. The V end lost 2 bases, the J end lost 5 bases, and 9 bases lay between the germline ends. CDR3 amino acids: CASSLIRGYGYTF. In nucleotides, the CDR3 is TGTGCCAGCAGCTTAATCCGGGGATATGGCTACACCTTC.

The V call is TRBV18, the J call TRBJ1-5, with 9 bases identical to TRBD1. The trim removed 6 bases at V and 4 bases at J, leaving 10 bases unmatched. The CDR3 loop spans 16 amino acids. Germline V gene lookup returns CDR1 KGHSH and CDR2 LQKENI. CDR3 sequence reads: CASSPTGGAGNQPQHF. The CDR3 DNA sequence: TGTGCCAGCTCCCCCACAGGGGGCGCGGGAAATCAGCCCCAGCATTTT.

This clone appeared once. The CDR3 sequence: CASSLGYQPGNSPLHF. In DNA form, the CDR3 reads TGCGCCAGCAGCTTGGGTTATCAGCCCGGGAATTCACCCCTCCACTTT. This chain joins TRBV5-1 and TRBJ1-6, with D unresolved. Trimming pared 0 bases from V and 7 bases from J, leaving 14 bases between. CDR3 length: 16 amino acids. CDR1 SGHRS and CDR2 YFSETQ come from the germline V gene.

In DNA, the CDR3 is TGTGCCAGTAGTGACTACATGGAAATACCCTATGGCTACACCTTC. The encoded protein is CASSDYMEIPYGYTF. The chain couples TRBV19 to TRBJ1-2; no reliable D call. This CDR3 is 15 amino acids long. Germline loops: CDR1 LNHDA, CDR2 SQIVND (reference sequence). Trimming removed 5 bases at V and 4 bases at J, with 17 bases between.

V gene TRBV14 combines with J gene TRBJ2-1; 10 bases agree with TRBD2. Germline trimming cut 4 bases from V and 9 bases from J; bases unmatched to any gene: 18. The CDR3 loop spans 18 amino acids. Per the germline V gene, CDR1 is SGHDN and CDR2 is FVKESK. The CDR3 DNA reads as TGTGCCAGCAGCCCAACACTAGCGGGGAGAGACAATTTTGGTGAGCAGTTCTTC. Protein product: CASSPTLAGRDNFGEQFF.

The V call is TRBV2, the J call TRBJ2-5; the D gene is possibly TRBD1 (6 bases). Germline V gene sequence: CDR1 SNHLY, CDR2 FYNNEI. The CDR3 is made up of 12 amino acids. The V end lost 10 bases, the J end lost 3 bases, and 12 bases lay between the germline ends. The DNA for the CDR3 is TGTGCCATCGCCGGGACAAAAGAGACCCAGTACTTC. It encodes CAIAGTKETQYF.

This chain connects TRBV10-1 to TRBJ1-1; weak D call: TRBD1 (5 bases). V lost 3 bases to trimming and J lost 1 base, with 12 bases between them. This CDR3 is 15 amino acids long. Germline-derived CDR1 and CDR2 are WNHNN and SYGVQD (reference sequence). The CDR3 spells CASSDPGHKNTEAFF. In nucleotides, the CDR3 is TGCGCCAGCAGTGACCCCGGACATAAGAACACTGAAGCTTTCTTT.

The DNA for the CDR3 is TGTGCCAGTAGTATGAGGCAGGGCCTTCTTGAGGGCTACACCTTC. Translation gives CASSMRQGLLEGYTF. The V and J genes are TRBV19 and TRBJ1-2; possibly TRBD1 for D (5 bases). Germline-derived CDR1 and CDR2 are LNHDA and SQIVND (reference sequence). The CDR3 is made up of 15 amino acids. Trimming removed 3 bases at V and 8 bases at J, with 19 bases between. Based on the CDR3 plus reference TRBV19 and TRBJ1-2, the full variable domain is DGGITQSPKYLFRKEGQNVTLSCEQNLNHDAMYWYRQDPGQGLRLIYYSQIVNDFQKGDIAEGYSVSREKKESFPLTVTSAQKNPTAFYLCASSMRQGLLEGYTFGSGTRLTVV.

The chain combines TRBV11-2 with TRBJ2-7; 8 bases match TRBD1. The J segment lost 3 bases and the V segment lost 1 base, leaving 5 bases of the junction unmatched. Germline V gene lookup returns CDR1 SGHAT and CDR2 FQNNGV. The CDR3 has 15 residues. This CDR3 reads CASSLVTGGLYEQYF. DNA of the CDR3: TGTGCCAGCAGCTTAGTTACAGGGGGACTCTACGAGCAGTACTTC. Filled out from reference TRBV11-2 and TRBJ2-7, the complete variable domain reads EAGVAQSPRYKIIEKRQSVAFWCNPISGHATLYWYQQILGQGPKLLIQFQNNGVVDDSQLPKDRFSAERLKGVDSTLKIQPAKLEDSAVYLCASSLVTGGLYEQYFGPGTRLTVT.

This clone was recorded a few times. V gene TRBV28 combines with J gene TRBJ2-3, with 13 bases fitting TRBD2. This CDR3 has 20 residues. Germline V CDR1 and CDR2: MDHEN, SYDVKM. The V and J ends lost 5 bases and 4 bases, in that order; junction bases with no gene match: 18. For the CDR3, the DNA is TGTGCCAGCAGTCCGCCGGGACTAGCGGGAAAGAGTTCCGGGGCAGATACGCAGTATTTT. The encoded protein is CASSPPGLAGKSSGADTQYF.

The CDR3 loop is CASSYSMAGNQPQHF. DNA for the CDR3: TGTGCCAGCAGTTACTCGATGGCGGGGAATCAGCCCCAGCATTTT. The chain couples TRBV6-5 to TRBJ1-5; D gene ambiguous. The CDR3 is 15 residues long. Germline CDR1 reads MNHEY; CDR2 reads SVGAGI. V was clipped by 0 bases and J by 4 bases, with 10 bases between them.

The chain is built from TRBV20-1 and TRBJ2-7, with 7 bases that match TRBD2. Germline-derived CDR1 and CDR2 are DFQATT and SNEGSKA (reference sequence). V lost 3 bases, J lost 4 bases, and 0 bases stayed unmatched. This CDR3 is built from 11 residues. The CDR3 loop reads CSASGRYEQYF. The CDR3 DNA is TGCAGTGCTAGCGGGAGGTACGAGCAGTACTTC.

The CDR3 reads CASSVTSGGPRPETQYF. The CDR3 bases are TGTGCCAGCAGTGTAACTAGCGGGGGCCCCCGCCCAGAGACCCAGTACTTC. V and J are TRBV6-1 and TRBJ2-5; 11 nucleotides align to TRBD2. Unmatched junction bases numbered 11, after V lost 4 bases and J lost 4 bases. Germline values: CDR1 MNHNS, CDR2 SASEGT. CDR3 length: 17 amino acids.

The CDR3 DNA reads as TGTGCCAGTAGTATAACAGCGGGGGGTCCCTACGAGCAGTACTTC. It specifies CASSITAGGPYEQYF. The chain uses TRBV19 and TRBJ2-7, with 9 bases lining up with TRBD2. This CDR3 comprises 15 residues. Per germline, CDR1 LNHDA and CDR2 SQIVND (reference sequence). Trimming took 2 bases from V and 2 from J; bases not matched to a gene: 4. The variable domain in full, completed from reference TRBV19 and TRBJ2-7, reads DGGITQSPKYLFRKEGQNVTLSCEQNLNHDAMYWYRQDPGQGLRLIYYSQIVNDFQKGDIAEGYSVSREKKESFPLTVTSAQKNPTAFYLCASSITAGGPYEQYFGPGTRLTVT.

V usage is TRBV11-2 and J usage is TRBJ2-7; D gene unclear. With 5 bases removed from V and 2 bases from J, the gap between germline ends came to 10 bases. Germline lookup yields CDR1 SGHAT and CDR2 FQNNGV. The CDR3 contains 13 residues. The CDR3: CASSPYNAYEQYF. The CDR3 DNA sequence: TGTGCCAGCAGCCCGTACAACGCCTACGAGCAGTACTTC.

This clone was counted a few times. The V call is TRBV7-3, the J call TRBJ2-7; TRBD2 might be the D (5 bases). Germline CDR1 reads SGHTA; CDR2 reads FQGTGA. Trimming cost V 0 bases and J 0 bases, with 9 bases left between them. The CDR3 runs to 15 residues. CDR3 nucleotide sequence: TGTGCCAGCAGCTTAACGGCTGGAGGCTCCTACGAGCAGTACTTC. Translating it yields CASSLTAGGSYEQYF.

The rearrangement joins TRBV12-5 to TRBJ1-4; D ambiguous. Per the germline V gene, CDR1 is LGHNT and CDR2 is FRNRAP. V was clipped by 3 bases and J by 14 bases, with 28 bases between them. This CDR3 is built from 17 residues. The CDR3 DNA reads as TGTGCTAGTGGTTTAGTCCGGGGTCCCACAGATTATGTCGGGCTGTTTTTT. It translates to CASGLVRGPTDYVGLFF.

The V call is TRBV9, the J call TRBJ1-1; 10 nucleotides match TRBD1. The V gene end was trimmed by 3 bases and the J gene end by 3 bases; junction bases not matched to a gene: 2. The CDR3 runs to 14 residues. CDR1 is SGDLS, CDR2 YYNGEE, per germline. Here the CDR3 reads CASSEGQGDTEAFF. Here the CDR3 DNA reads TGTGCCAGCAGCGAAGGACAGGGGGACACTGAAGCTTTCTTT.

Concerning this clone itself: The same CDR3 is also encoded by other DNA sequences in this sample. V gene TRBV4-2 combines with J gene TRBJ1-5; TRBD1 might be the D (5 bases). Per germline, CDR1 LGHNA and CDR2 YNFKEQ. The CDR3 loop spans 15 amino acids. Trimming shortened V by 0 bases and J by 7 bases, and 13 bases separated the two germline ends. Here the CDR3 DNA reads TGTGCCAGCAGCCAAGAGCGGGGGGGAAGCCAGCCCCAGCATTTT. Its protein product is CASSQERGGSQPQHF.